These 7 T cell receptor beta chains share one sample of origin, sequenced in a study of regulatory T cells in long-lasting Graves disease. Through Arm-PCR of CDR3 regions and iRepertoire HTBI primers, TCR beta libraries were built. Using its own MiXCR run on the multiplex PCR reads, TCRdb lists one record per CDR3 protein. The profile shows about 620,000 distinct CDR3 sequences, roughly 15% of them singletons. Time point meaning: newly diagnosed GD, antithyroid drugs for less than 3 months. Isolated PBMC RNA provided the starting material for the TCR library. These sequences were also reported in another study, on T cells in Graves' hyperthyroidism and ophthalmopathy.

The input for sequencing was peripheral blood mononuclear cells (PBMCs), taken at new diagnosis, from a patient treated with antithyroid drugs. Receptors originate from a woman aged 25 to 39 with Graves disease.

This chain connects TRBV5-6 to TRBJ2-5; 7 nucleotides agree with TRBD2. The CDR3 is 17 residues long. Trimming at V came to 2 bases and at J to 4 bases, leaving 14 bases not matched to a gene. CDR1 SGHDT and CDR2 YYEEEE come from the germline V gene. The CDR3 region is CASSFPVRSVAGETQYF. CDR3 bases: TGTGCCAGCAGCTTTCCCGTCAGGTCGGTAGCGGGAGAGACCCAGTACTTC.

This clonotype was found a few times. The CDR3 loop reads CASQIDPSSYNSPLHF. The CDR3 DNA is TGCGCCAGCCAGATAGACCCAAGCTCCTATAATTCACCCCTCCACTTT. The J gene is TRBJ1-6, the V gene TRBV5-1, with D unresolved. The germline V gene has CDR1 SGHRS and CDR2 YFSETQ. The CDR3 totals 16 residues. Between the trimmed V and J ends, which lost 7 bases and 0 bases, there was a span of 14 bases. The whole variable domain, filled in from reference TRBV5-1 and TRBJ1-6, reads KAGVTQTPRYLIKTRGQQVTLSCSPISGHRSVSWYQQTPGQGLQFLFEYFSETQRNKGNFPGRFSGRQFSNSRSEMNVSTLELGDSALYLCASQIDPSSYNSPLHFGNGTRLTVT.

This clonotype occurred many times. J is TRBJ2-1 and V is TRBV7-9, with 15 bases identical to TRBD2. CDR1 is SEHNR and CDR2 is FQNEAQ in the germline V gene (reference sequence). The CDR3 is 16 amino acids. With 5 bases clipped from V and 10 bases from J, the junction kept 9 bases outside the gene matches. CDR3 in amino acids: CASSLRKGLAGGEQFF. The CDR3 DNA reads TGTGCCAGCAGCCTCCGGAAGGGACTAGCGGGAGGAGAGCAGTTCTTC.

The table lists this clonotype with a few counts. In DNA, the CDR3 is TGTGCCAGCAGCCAAGATCTGGGGGGCCGCGGCGAGCAGTACTTC. Amino acid sequence: CASSQDLGGRGEQYF. The chain carries TRBV4-2 and TRBJ2-7, with D possibly being TRBD1 or TRBD2 (6 bases each). The CDR3 spans 15 residues. V shed 0 bases and J shed 6 bases, with 15 bases lying between them. CDR1 LGHNA and CDR2 YNFKEQ come from the germline V gene.

The V and J genes are TRBV29-1 and TRBJ2-7; perhaps TRBD1 as D (5 bases). This CDR3 is 12 amino acids long. Germline CDR1 is SQVTM and CDR2 is ANQGSEA. The V end lost 5 bases, the J end lost 6 bases, and 14 bases lay between the germline ends. The CDR3 nucleotides are TGCAGCGTTATTGTAGGGGCTCTCGAGCAGTACTTC. Its translation: CSVIVGALEQYF.

This chain links TRBV5-1 with TRBJ2-6; D is undetermined. The CDR3 is 17 residues long. Germline lookup yields CDR1 SGHRS and CDR2 YFSETQ. Trimming took off 0 bases at V and 3 bases at J, with 13 bases between the two ends. The CDR3 region is CASSLDWRMGGANVLTF. CDR3 coding DNA: TGCGCCAGCAGCTTGGACTGGCGTATGGGTGGGGCCAACGTCCTGACTTTC.

The sample holds a few counts of this clonotype. The chain employs TRBV25-1 and TRBJ2-1, with 10 bases identical to TRBD2. CDR3 length equals 16 residues. After removal of 5 bases from V and 7 bases from J, the junction contained 11 bases not matched to a gene. Germline CDR1 MGHDK, CDR2 SYGVNS. In nucleotides, the CDR3 is TGTGCCAGCAGTCCGATCACTAGCGGGGCCAGTAATGAGCAGTTCTTC. It is translated as CASSPITSGASNEQFF.